Presented here are 25 T cell receptor beta chains from one specimen sequenced in a study of CD8+ T cells in alopecia areata. Sequencing templates came from extracted RNA that was reverse transcribed into cDNA. The data were produced by immunoSEQ multiplex PCR, yet TCRdb's version contains in-frame clones alone and is incomplete. The repertoire holds more than 95,000 clones, with less than 70% as singletons. Sequenced sample: CD4+ T cells sorted from blood. These receptor sequences come from a human donor in good health.

V gene TRBV2 combines with J gene TRBJ1-2, with D unclear. CDR3 length: 15 residues. CDR1 and CDR2 from the germline V gene are SNHLY and FYNNEI. V dropped 2 bases and J dropped 4 bases, with 14 bases sitting between them. The CDR3 reads CASSETPRTGYGYTF. The CDR3 region has the DNA TGTGCCAGCAGTGAAACCCCCAGGACGGGCTATGGCTACACCTTC.

The chain couples TRBV29-1 to TRBJ1-2; TRBD1 aligns across 7 bases. This CDR3 has 13 amino acids. The V gene end was trimmed by 7 bases and the J gene end by 0 bases; junction bases not matched to a gene: 5. Germline CDR1 SQVTM, CDR2 ANQGSEA. DNA for the CDR3: TGCAGCGCACAGGGGTTGACTAACTATGGCTACACCTTC. It yields the protein CSAQGLTNYGYTF.

The chain recombines TRBV7-9 with TRBJ2-5; TRBD1 matches at 8 bases. The CDR3 runs to 17 residues. CDR1 is SEHNR and CDR2 is FQNEAQ in the germline V gene (reference sequence). V trimming: 1 base; J trimming: 4 bases; junction bases outside the gene matches: 11. CDR3 bases: TGTGCCAGCAGCTTAGGAGGGACAGGAGCTATGGGAGAGACCCAGTACTTC. This sequence encodes CASSLGGTGAMGETQYF. The entire variable domain, with the rest obtained from reference TRBV7-9 and TRBJ2-5, is as follows: DTGVSQNPRHKITKRGQNVTFRCDPISEHNRLYWYRQTLGQGPEFLTYFQNEAQLEKSRLLSDRFSAERPKGSFSTLEIQRTEQGDSAMYLCASSLGGTGAMGETQYFGPGTRLLVL.

This clone was seen a few times. V is TRBV18 and J is TRBJ2-6, with 7 bases fitting TRBD2. The CDR3 consists of 19 residues. V was clipped by 3 bases and J by 1 base; unmatched bases: 12. Germline values: CDR1 KGHSH, CDR2 LQKENI. CDR3 coding DNA: TGTGCCAGCTCACCGACCGGGAGGCCTAGGGGATCTGGGGCCAACGTCCTGACTTTC. Its translation: CASSPTGRPRGSGANVLTF.

In this sample, this clone turned up a few times. The chain couples TRBV29-1 to TRBJ2-5, with D perhaps TRBD1 or TRBD2 (6 bases each). V dropped 6 bases and J dropped 4 bases, with 18 bases sitting between them. This CDR3 region has 14 residues. Germline lookup yields CDR1 SQVTM and CDR2 ANQGSEA. The CDR3 sequence: CSVENTQGGETQYF. CDR3 coding DNA: TGCAGCGTCGAGAATACACAGGGAGGAGAGACCCAGTACTTC.

This clone was found once. V usage is TRBV30 and J usage is TRBJ1-1; a weak D match, TRBD1 (6 bases). Trimming pared 3 bases from V and 9 bases from J, leaving 14 bases between. The CDR3 covers 12 residues. The V gene's germline CDR1 is GTSNPN and CDR2 SVGIG (reference sequence). CDR3 bases: TGTGCCTGGAGCGTTGACAGGTCTAAAGCTTTCTTT. Translating it yields CAWSVDRSKAFF.

The chain recombines TRBV25-1 with TRBJ2-2; no firm D call. Deletions cut 8 bases from V and 1 base from J, with 11 bases between. The germline CDR1 and CDR2 sequences are MGHDK and SYGVNS. The CDR3 has 14 residues. The chain's CDR3 is CASGSTRNTGELFF. In DNA, the CDR3 is TGTGCCAGCGGGTCCACAAGGAACACCGGGGAGCTGTTTTTT.

The chain is built from TRBV29-1 and TRBJ1-2; D call uncertain. CDR3 length: 15 amino acids. V gave up 5 bases and J gave up 4 bases, with 20 bases separating them. Looked up from germline, CDR1 is SQVTM and CDR2 is ANQGSEA. Here the CDR3 reads CSVCLGQSPFYGYTF. The CDR3 DNA reads as TGCAGCGTTTGTCTGGGCCAATCGCCTTTCTATGGCTACACCTTC.

This chain connects TRBV7-9 to TRBJ2-3, with D uncertain. The CDR3 runs to 11 residues. Germline V gene data show CDR1 as SEHNR and CDR2 as FQNEAQ (reference sequence). V dropped 9 bases and J dropped 6 bases, with 10 bases sitting between them. CDR3 sequence (DNA): TGTGCCAGTGACCAAGGCGATACGCAGTATTTT. The encoded protein is CASDQGDTQYF.

The genes are TRBV23-1 and TRBJ2-2, with D possibly being TRBD1 (5 bases). TRBV23-1 is an ORF for which the function is uncertain. The CDR3 extends over 16 amino acids. Trimming took off 6 bases at V and 0 bases at J, with 14 bases between the two ends. The CDR3 DNA sequence: TGCGCCAGCAGCCTCTGTCAGGGATCGAACACCGGGGAGCTGTTTTTT. Amino acids: CASSLCQGSNTGELFF.

V usage is TRBV7-2 and J usage is TRBJ2-3; TRBD1 might be the D (5 bases). The V and J ends lost 6 bases and 0 bases respectively, with 16 bases between them. Germline values: CDR1 SGHTA, CDR2 FQGNSA. This CDR3 region has 16 residues. The CDR3 protein is CASRSTGRTSTDTQYF. The CDR3 DNA follows: TGTGCCAGCAGGTCTACAGGCAGAACTAGCACAGATACGCAGTATTTT.

The chain has TRBV5-4 and TRBJ1-2; tentative D call: TRBD1 (5 bases). Germline V gene sequence: CDR1 SGHNT, CDR2 YYREEE (reference sequence). V was shortened by 2 bases and J by 3 bases, with 20 bases between the two germline ends. The CDR3 runs to 17 residues. CDR3 bases: TGTGCCAGCAGCTTCGGTCGGGAAGGGGTTCAGGACTATGGCTACACCTTC. Residues: CASSFGREGVQDYGYTF. The whole variable domain, remainder taken from reference TRBV5-4 and TRBJ1-2, is ETGVTQSPTHLIKTRGQQVTLRCSSQSGHNTVSWYQQALGQGPQFIFQYYREEENGRGNFPPRFSGLQFPNYSSELNVNALELDDSALYLCASSFGREGVQDYGYTFGSGTRLTVV.

This clone was picked up a small number of times. This chain connects TRBV28 to TRBJ1-6, with a tentative D call TRBD1 (6 bases). CDR1 and CDR2 (germline): MDHEN, SYDVKM. V lost 7 bases and J 4 bases, leaving 14 bases between the germline ends. This CDR3 comprises 15 residues. The CDR3 protein is CASTPGGQYNSPLHF. In DNA, the CDR3 is TGTGCCAGCACCCCTGGGGGGCAGTATAATTCACCCCTCCACTTT. Variable domain in full (rest from reference TRBV28 and TRBJ1-6): DVKVTQSSRYLVKRTGEKVFLECVQDMDHENMFWYRQDPGLGLRLIYFSYDVKMKEKGDIPEGYSVSREKKERFSLILESASTNQTSMYLCASTPGGQYNSPLHFGNGTRLTVT.

The J gene is TRBJ2-1, the V gene TRBV5-1; the D call may be TRBD1 or TRBD2 (5 bases each). The CDR3 is 13 residues long. Germline-derived CDR1 and CDR2 are SGHRS and YFSETQ. V lost 3 bases, J lost 10 bases, and 14 bases lay in between. The CDR3 bases are TGCGCCAGCAGCTCCCCAGGGACGCAAGAGCAGTTCTTC. This sequence encodes CASSSPGTQEQFF.

The J gene is TRBJ1-2, the V gene TRBV20-1; D not certain. Trimming stripped 3 bases from V and 11 bases from J, with 7 bases between. The CDR3 length is 9 residues. The germline V gene has CDR1 DFQATT and CDR2 SNEGSKA (reference sequence). CDR3 nucleotides: TGCAGTGCTAGGACCAGTTACACCTTC. Protein: CSARTSYTF.

V is TRBV5-1 and J is TRBJ2-5; perhaps D is TRBD1 or TRBD2 (5 bases each). Trimming removed 2 bases from V and 2 bases from J, with 7 bases in between. This CDR3 has 13 amino acids. The germline CDR1 and CDR2 sequences are SGHRS and YFSETQ. The CDR3 reads CASSFGAQETQYF. The DNA for the CDR3 is TGCGCCAGCAGCTTCGGGGCACAAGAGACCCAGTACTTC.

The chain is built from TRBV27 and TRBJ2-3, with 8 bases aligning to TRBD1. This CDR3 has 16 amino acids. After removal of 4 bases from V and 0 bases from J, the junction contained 6 bases not matched to a gene. Germline assignment: CDR1 MNHEY and CDR2 SMNVEV (reference sequence). CDR3 region: CASSSYRGRSTDTQYF. CDR3 in DNA: TGTGCCAGCAGTTCCTACAGGGGGAGGAGCACAGATACGCAGTATTTT.

This clone has just a few counts. The chain has TRBV29-1 and TRBJ2-5; D gene ambiguous. V was trimmed by 0 bases and J by 0 bases, leaving 8 bases between them. CDR1 and CDR2 (germline): SQVTM, ANQGSEA. This CDR3 is 14 amino acids long. The CDR3 loop reads CSVEEVEHQETQYF. The DNA for the CDR3 is TGCAGCGTTGAAGAGGTGGAGCACCAAGAGACCCAGTACTTC.

The chain is built from TRBV28 and TRBJ2-5; D perhaps matches TRBD2 (5 bases). The ends were cut back, 6 bases at V and 4 bases at J, with 15 bases in the middle. The CDR3 is 14 amino acids. Germline V gives CDR1 MDHEN, CDR2 SYDVKM. CDR3 amino acids: CASSLTRDPETQYF. CDR3 nucleotides: TGTGCCAGCAGCCTGACCCGGGATCCAGAGACCCAGTACTTC.

This clone has a handful of counts. The genes are TRBV4-3 and TRBJ1-1; no clear D gene. This CDR3 has 14 residues. Trimming cost V 0 bases and J 4 bases, with 9 bases left between them. The germline V gene encodes CDR1 LGHNA and CDR2 YSLEER. The DNA for the CDR3 is TGCGCCAGCAGCCAAGAGAGGGTACTCACTGAAGCTTTCTTT. It yields the protein CASSQERVLTEAFF.

The chain has TRBV12-5 and TRBJ2-1; TRBD1 matches at 8 bases. This CDR3 is built from 13 residues. Germline CDR1 reads LGHNT; CDR2 reads FRNRAP. The V segment lost 5 bases and the J segment 9 bases; nucleotides outside the gene matches: 6. Written as DNA, the CDR3 is TGTGCTAGTGGTCCGGACAGGGTCGCTGAGCAGTTCTTC. Encoded protein: CASGPDRVAEQFF.

V and J are TRBV23-1 and TRBJ1-1; 11 bases fit TRBD1. TRBV23-1 counts as an open reading frame of uncertain function. This CDR3 region has 15 residues. The V segment lost 0 bases and the J segment 5 bases; nucleotides outside the gene matches: 2. The CDR3 region is CASSQSGTGGTEAFF. In DNA, the CDR3 is TGCGCCAGCAGTCAATCCGGGACAGGGGGAACTGAAGCTTTCTTT.

This clone was recorded a few times. The rearrangement joins TRBV5-1 to TRBJ2-3; D gene ambiguous. Trimming took 3 bases from V and 5 from J, leaving 4 bases between them. This CDR3 region has 11 residues. Germline CDR1 reads SGHRS; CDR2 reads YFSETQ. The CDR3 is CASSYLDTQYF. CDR3 DNA: TGCGCCAGCAGCTACCTAGATACGCAGTATTTT.

CDR3 region: CASSQACPQGGWEQYF. For the CDR3, the DNA is TGCGCCAGCAGTCAAGCCTGCCCGCAGGGAGGGTGGGAGCAGTACTTC. V is TRBV23-1 and J is TRBJ2-7; 7 bases line up with TRBD2. TRBV23-1 has ORF status, its function being uncertain. V dropped 2 bases and J dropped 7; count of bases not matched to a gene: 14. The length of the CDR3 is 16 residues.

The rearrangement links TRBV5-1 to TRBJ1-6; D perhaps matches TRBD1 (5 bases). V lost 3 bases and J lost 10, with 17 bases in between. Germline-derived CDR1 and CDR2 are SGHRS and YFSETQ. This CDR3 is built from 15 residues. The CDR3, as DNA: TGCGCCAGCAGCTGGGACCAATCAGGGCGCTCACCCCTCCACTTT. This gives the protein CASSWDQSGRSPLHF. Drawing the rest from reference TRBV5-1 and TRBJ1-6, the complete variable domain is KAGVTQTPRYLIKTRGQQVTLSCSPISGHRSVSWYQQTPGQGLQFLFEYFSETQRNKGNFPGRFSGRQFSNSRSEMNVSTLELGDSALYLCASSWDQSGRSPLHFGNGTRLTVT.